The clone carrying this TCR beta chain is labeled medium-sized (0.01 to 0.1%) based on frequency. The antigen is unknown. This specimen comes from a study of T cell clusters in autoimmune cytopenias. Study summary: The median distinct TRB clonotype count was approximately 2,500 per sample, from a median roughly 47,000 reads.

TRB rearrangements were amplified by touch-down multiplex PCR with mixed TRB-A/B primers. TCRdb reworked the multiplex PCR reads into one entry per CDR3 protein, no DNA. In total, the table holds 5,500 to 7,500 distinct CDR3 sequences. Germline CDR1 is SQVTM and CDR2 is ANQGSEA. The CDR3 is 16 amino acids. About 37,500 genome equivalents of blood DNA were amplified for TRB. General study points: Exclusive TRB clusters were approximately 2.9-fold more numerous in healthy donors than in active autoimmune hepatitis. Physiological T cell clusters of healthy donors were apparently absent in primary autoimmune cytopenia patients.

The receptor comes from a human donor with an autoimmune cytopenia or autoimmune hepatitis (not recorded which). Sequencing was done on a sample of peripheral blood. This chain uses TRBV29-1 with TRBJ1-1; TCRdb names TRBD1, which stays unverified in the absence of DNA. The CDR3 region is CSVGGGGGRLNTEAFF.